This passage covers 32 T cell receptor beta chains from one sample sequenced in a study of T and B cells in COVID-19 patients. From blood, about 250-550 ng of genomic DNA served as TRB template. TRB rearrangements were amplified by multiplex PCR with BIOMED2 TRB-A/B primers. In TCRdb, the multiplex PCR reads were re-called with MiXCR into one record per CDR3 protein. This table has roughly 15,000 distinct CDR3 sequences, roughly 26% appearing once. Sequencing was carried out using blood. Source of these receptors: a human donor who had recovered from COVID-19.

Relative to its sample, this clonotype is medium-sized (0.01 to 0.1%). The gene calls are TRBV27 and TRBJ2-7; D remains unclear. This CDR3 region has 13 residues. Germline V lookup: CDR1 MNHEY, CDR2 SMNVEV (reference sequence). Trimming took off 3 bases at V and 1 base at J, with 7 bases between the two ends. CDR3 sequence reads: CASSFTASYEQYF. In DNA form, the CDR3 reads TGTGCCAGCAGTTTCACAGCTTCCTACGAGCAGTACTTC.

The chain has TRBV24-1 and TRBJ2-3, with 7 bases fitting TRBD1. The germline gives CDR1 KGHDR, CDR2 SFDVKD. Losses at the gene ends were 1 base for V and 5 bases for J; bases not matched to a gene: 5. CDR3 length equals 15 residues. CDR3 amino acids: CATSDLQAGGDTQYF. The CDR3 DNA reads TGTGCCACCAGTGATTTACAAGCAGGGGGAGATACGCAGTATTTT.

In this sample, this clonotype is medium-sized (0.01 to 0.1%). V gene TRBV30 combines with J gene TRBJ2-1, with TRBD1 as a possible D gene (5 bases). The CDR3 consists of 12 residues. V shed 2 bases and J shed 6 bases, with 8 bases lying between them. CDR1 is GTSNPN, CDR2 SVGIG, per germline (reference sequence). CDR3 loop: CAWSSGANEQFF. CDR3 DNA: TGTGCCTGGAGTTCTGGGGCCAATGAGCAGTTCTTC.

CDR3 bases: TGTGCCTGGAGTATGCGGTTTTTGGAGACCCAGTACTTC. Its protein is CAWSMRFLETQYF. This chain uses TRBV30 with TRBJ2-5, with unresolved D. Trimming cost V 2 bases and J 5 bases, with 12 bases left between them. Germline V CDR1 and CDR2: GTSNPN, SVGIG (reference sequence). This CDR3 region has 13 residues.

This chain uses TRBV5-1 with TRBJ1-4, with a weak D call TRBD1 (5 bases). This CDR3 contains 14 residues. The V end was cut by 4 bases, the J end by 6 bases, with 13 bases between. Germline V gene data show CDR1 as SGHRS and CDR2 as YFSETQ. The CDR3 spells CASSTTRGDEKLFF. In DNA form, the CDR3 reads TGCGCCAGCAGCACGACCCGGGGCGATGAAAAACTGTTTTTT.

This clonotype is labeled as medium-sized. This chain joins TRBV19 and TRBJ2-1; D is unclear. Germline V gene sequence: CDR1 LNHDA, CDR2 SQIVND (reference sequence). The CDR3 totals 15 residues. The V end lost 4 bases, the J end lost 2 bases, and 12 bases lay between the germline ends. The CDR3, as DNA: TGTGCCAGTAGTAGGGGTCCGGGTCCCTACAATGAGCAGTTCTTC. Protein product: CASSRGPGPYNEQFF. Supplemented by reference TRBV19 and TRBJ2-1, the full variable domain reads DGGITQSPKYLFRKEGQNVTLSCEQNLNHDAMYWYRQDPGQGLRLIYYSQIVNDFQKGDIAEGYSVSREKKESFPLTVTSAQKNPTAFYLCASSRGPGPYNEQFFGPGTRLTVL.

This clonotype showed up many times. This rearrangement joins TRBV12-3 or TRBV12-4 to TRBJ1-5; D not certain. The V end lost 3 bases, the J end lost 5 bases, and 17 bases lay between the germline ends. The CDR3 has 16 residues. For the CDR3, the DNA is TGTGCCAGCAGTTTCATGCTTGTAGAACCGCATCAGCCCCAGCATTTT. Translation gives CASSFMLVEPHQPQHF.

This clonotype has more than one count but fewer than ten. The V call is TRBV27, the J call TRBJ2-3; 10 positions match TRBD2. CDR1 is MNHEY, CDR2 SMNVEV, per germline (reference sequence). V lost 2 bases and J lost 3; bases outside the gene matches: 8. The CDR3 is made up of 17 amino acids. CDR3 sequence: CASSLASGGLRTDTQYF. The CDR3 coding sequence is TGTGCCAGCAGTTTAGCTAGCGGGGGCCTCAGGACAGATACGCAGTATTTT.

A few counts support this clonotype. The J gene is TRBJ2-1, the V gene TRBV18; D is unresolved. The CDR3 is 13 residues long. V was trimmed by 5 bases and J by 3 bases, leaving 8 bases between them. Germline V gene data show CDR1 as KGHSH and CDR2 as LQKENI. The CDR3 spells CASSVQSYNEQFF. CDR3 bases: TGTGCCAGCTCAGTACAGAGCTACAATGAGCAGTTCTTC. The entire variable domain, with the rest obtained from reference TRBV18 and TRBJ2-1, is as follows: NAGVMQNPRHLVRRRGQEARLRCSPMKGHSHVYWYRQLPEEGLKFMVYLQKENIIDESGMPKERFSAEFPKEGPSILRIQQVVRGDSAAYFCASSVQSYNEQFFGPGTRLTVL.

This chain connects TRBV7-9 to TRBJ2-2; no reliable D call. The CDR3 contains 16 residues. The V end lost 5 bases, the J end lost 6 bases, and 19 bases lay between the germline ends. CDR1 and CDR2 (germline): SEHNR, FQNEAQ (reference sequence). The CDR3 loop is CASSISTGLGAGELFF. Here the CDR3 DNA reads TGTGCCAGCAGCATCTCCACGGGTCTCGGCGCCGGGGAGCTGTTTTTT. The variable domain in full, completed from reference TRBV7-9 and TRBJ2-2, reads DTGVSQNPRHKITKRGQNVTFRCDPISEHNRLYWYRQTLGQGPEFLTYFQNEAQLEKSRLLSDRFSAERPKGSFSTLEIQRTEQGDSAMYLCASSISTGLGAGELFFGEGSRLTVL.

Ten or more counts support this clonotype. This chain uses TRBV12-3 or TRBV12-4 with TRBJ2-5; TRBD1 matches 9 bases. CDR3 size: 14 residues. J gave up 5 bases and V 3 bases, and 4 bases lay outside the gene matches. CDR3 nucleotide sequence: TGTGCCAGCAGTTTCACAGGGGGCGCGGAGACCCAGTACTTC. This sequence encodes CASSFTGGAETQYF.

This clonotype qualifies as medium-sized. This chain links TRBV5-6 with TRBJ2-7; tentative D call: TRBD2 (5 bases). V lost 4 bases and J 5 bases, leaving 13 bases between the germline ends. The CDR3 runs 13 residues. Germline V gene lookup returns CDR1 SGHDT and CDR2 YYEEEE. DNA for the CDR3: TGTGCCAGCAGCCGGGGATACCTGAACGAGCAGTACTTC. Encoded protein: CASSRGYLNEQYF. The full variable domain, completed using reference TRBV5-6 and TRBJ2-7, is DAGVTQSPTHLIKTRGQQVTLRCSPKSGHDTVSWYQQALGQGPQFIFQYYEEEERQRGNFPDRFSGHQFPNYSSELNVNALLLGDSALYLCASSRGYLNEQYFGPGTRLTVT.

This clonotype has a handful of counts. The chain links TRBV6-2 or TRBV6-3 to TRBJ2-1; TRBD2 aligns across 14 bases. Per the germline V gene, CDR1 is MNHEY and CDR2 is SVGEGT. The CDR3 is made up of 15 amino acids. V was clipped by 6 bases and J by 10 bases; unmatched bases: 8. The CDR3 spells CASSRGLAGVDEQFF. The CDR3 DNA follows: TGTGCCAGCAGCCGGGGACTAGCGGGAGTTGACGAGCAGTTCTTC.

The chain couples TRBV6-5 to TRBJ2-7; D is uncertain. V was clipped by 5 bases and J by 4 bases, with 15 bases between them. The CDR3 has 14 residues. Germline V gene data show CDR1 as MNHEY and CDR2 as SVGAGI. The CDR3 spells CASSRAGSLYEQYF. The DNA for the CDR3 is TGTGCCAGCAGTCGAGCCGGGTCCTTATACGAGCAGTACTTC.

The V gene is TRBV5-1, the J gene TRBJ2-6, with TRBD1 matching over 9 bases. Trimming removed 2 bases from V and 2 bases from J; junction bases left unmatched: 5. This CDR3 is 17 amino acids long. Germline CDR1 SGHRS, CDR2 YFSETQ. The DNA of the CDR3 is TGCGCCAGCAGCTTCGGACAGGGGATCACTGGGGCCAACGTCCTGACTTTC. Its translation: CASSFGQGITGANVLTF.

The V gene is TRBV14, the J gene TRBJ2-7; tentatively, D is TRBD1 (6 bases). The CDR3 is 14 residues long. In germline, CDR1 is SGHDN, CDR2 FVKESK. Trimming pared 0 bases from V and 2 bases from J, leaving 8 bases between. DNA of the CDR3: TGTGCCAGCAGCCAAGAACAGGGCACCTACGAGCAGTACTTC. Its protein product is CASSQEQGTYEQYF.

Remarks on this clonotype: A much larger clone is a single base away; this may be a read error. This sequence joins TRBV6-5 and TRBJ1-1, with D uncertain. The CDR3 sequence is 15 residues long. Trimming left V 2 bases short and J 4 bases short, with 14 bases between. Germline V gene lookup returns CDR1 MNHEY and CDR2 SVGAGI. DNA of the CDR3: TGTGCCAGCAGTTACGTTACAAGGGTGGGCACTGAAGCTTTCTTT. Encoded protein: CASSYVTRVGTEAFF.

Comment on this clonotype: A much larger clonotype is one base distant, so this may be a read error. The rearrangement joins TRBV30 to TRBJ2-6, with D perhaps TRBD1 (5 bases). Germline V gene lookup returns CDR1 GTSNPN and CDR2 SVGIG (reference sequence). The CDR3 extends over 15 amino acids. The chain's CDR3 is CAWSVGLGGDNVLTF. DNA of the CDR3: TGTGCCTGGAGTGTGGGGCTGGGTGGGGACAACGTCCTGACTTTC.

CDR3 residues: CASSLSTGGATNEKLFF. The CDR3 nucleotides read TGTGCCAGCAGCCTCTCGACAGGGGGAGCAACTAATGAAAAACTGTTTTTT. This chain connects TRBV6-5 to TRBJ1-4, with 9 bases lining up with TRBD1. Germline-derived CDR1 and CDR2 are MNHEY and SVGAGI. V gave up 6 bases and J gave up 0 bases; unmatched junction bases: 8. The CDR3 totals 17 residues.

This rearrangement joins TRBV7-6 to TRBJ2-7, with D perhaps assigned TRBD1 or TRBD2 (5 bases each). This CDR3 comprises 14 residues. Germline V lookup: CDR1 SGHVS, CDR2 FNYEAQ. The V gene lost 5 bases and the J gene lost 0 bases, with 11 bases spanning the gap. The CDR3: CASSRDGSSYEQYF. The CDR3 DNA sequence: TGTGCCAGCAGCCGGGACGGAAGCTCCTACGAGCAGTACTTC.

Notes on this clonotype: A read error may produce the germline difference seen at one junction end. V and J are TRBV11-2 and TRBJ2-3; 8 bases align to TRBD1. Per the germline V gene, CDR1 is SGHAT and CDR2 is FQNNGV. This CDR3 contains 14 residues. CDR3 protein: CASSIDRGTDTQYF. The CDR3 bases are TGTGCCAGCAGCATAGACAGGGGTACAGATACGCAGTATTTT.

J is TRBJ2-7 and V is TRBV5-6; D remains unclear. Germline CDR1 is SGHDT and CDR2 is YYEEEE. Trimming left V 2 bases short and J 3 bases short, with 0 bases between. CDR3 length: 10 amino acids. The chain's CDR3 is CASSFYEQYF. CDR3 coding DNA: TGTGCCAGCAGCTTCTACGAGCAGTACTTC.

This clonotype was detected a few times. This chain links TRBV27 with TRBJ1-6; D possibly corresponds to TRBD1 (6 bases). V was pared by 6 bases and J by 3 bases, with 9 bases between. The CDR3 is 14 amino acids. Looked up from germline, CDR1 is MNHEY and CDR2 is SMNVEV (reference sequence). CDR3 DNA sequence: TGTGCCAGCAGCCCGACAGGCTATAATTCACCCCTCCACTTT. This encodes CASSPTGYNSPLHF.

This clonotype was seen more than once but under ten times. This CDR3 reads CASSLTHRGEQFF. CDR3 coding DNA: TGCGCCAGCAGCCTAACACATCGAGGTGAGCAGTTCTTC. This sequence joins TRBV4-3 and TRBJ2-1; no reliable D call. V dropped 4 bases and J dropped 9 bases, with 13 bases sitting between them. Germline V lookup: CDR1 LGHNA, CDR2 YSLEER. The CDR3 is made up of 13 amino acids.

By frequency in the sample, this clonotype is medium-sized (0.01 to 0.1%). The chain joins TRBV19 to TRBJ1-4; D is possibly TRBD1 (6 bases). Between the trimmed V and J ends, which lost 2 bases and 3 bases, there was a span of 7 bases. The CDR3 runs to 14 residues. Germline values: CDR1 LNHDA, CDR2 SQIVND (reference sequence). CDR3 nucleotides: TGTGCCAGTAGTATAACAGGGCCTAATGAAAAACTGTTTTTT. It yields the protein CASSITGPNEKLFF.

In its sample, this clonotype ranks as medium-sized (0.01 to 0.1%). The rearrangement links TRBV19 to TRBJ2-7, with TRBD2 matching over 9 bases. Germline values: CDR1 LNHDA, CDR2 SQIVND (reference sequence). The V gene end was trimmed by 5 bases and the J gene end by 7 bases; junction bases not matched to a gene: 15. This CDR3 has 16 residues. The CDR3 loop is CASSVGIGAGGEEQYF. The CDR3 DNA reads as TGTGCCAGTAGTGTGGGTATCGGAGCGGGAGGTGAAGAGCAGTACTTC.

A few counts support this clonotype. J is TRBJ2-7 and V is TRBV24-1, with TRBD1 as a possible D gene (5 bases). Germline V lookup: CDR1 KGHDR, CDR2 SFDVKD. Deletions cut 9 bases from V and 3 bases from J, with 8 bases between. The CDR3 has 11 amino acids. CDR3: CATGQGYEQYF. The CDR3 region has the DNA TGTGCCACCGGGCAGGGCTACGAGCAGTACTTC.

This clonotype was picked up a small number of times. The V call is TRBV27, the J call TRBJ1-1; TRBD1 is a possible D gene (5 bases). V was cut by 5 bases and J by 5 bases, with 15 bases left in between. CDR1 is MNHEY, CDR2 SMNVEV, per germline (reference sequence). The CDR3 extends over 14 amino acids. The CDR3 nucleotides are TGTGCCAGCAGTCCCCTAGGGGTAGGGACTGAAGCTTTCTTT. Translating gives CASSPLGVGTEAFF.

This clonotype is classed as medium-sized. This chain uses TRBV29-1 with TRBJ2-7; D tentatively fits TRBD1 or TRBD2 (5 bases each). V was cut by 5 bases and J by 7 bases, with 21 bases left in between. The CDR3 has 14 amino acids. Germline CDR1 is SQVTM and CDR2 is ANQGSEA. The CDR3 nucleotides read TGCAGCGTTAAAGGGACCGTGGGCTTCGGGGAGCAGTACTTC. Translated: CSVKGTVGFGEQYF.

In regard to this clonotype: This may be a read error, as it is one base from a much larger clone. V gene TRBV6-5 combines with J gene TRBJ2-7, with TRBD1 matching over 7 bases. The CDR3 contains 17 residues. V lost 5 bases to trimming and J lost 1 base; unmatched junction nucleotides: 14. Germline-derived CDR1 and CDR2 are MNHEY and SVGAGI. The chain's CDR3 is CASSPFPPGGGSYEQYF. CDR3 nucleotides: TGTGCCAGCAGTCCATTCCCGCCAGGGGGTGGTTCCTACGAGCAGTACTTC.

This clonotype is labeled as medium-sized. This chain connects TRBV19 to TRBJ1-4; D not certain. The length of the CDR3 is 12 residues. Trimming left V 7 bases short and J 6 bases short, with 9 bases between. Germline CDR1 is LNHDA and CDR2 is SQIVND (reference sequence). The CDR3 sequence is CASKRADEKLFF. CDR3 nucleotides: TGTGCCAGTAAGAGGGCTGATGAAAAACTGTTTTTT.

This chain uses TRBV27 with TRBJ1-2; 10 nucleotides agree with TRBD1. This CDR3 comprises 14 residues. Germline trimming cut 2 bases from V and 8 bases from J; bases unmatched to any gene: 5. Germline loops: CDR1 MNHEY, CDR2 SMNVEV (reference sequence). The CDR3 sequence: CASSLRGQGQGYTF. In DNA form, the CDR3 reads TGTGCCAGCAGTTTAAGGGGACAGGGGCAGGGCTACACCTTC.